The present entry profiles one TCR beta chain with its context. The germline CDR1 and CDR2 sequences are WSHSY and SAAADI. The CDR3 covers 13 residues. V dropped 4 bases and J dropped 3 bases, with 8 bases sitting between them. These data belong to a study of blood T cell repertoires in COVID-19. In the authors' workflow: It was from reference gene primer amplification that nucleated cell counts were estimated. Assay: immunoSEQ multiplex PCR; the TCRdb copy retains only in-frame clones and omits some. The V and J calls and the clone size are those of that table, but D and trimming were determined from the DNA. The table shows 300,000 to 500,000 clones, with 88% occurring only once.

The receptor was isolated from a woman aged 40 to 55 with acute COVID-19. The material sequenced was PBMCs or T cells enriched from blood (not recorded which). This chain links TRBV10-2 with TRBJ2-3; tentatively, D is TRBD1 (5 bases). The CDR3: CASSGRVTDTQYF. Written as DNA, the CDR3 is TGCGCCAGCAGTGGCAGGGTTACAGATACGCAGTATTTT.